This entry lists 17 T cell receptor beta chains sequenced from one sample in a study of blood T cell repertoires in COVID-19. TCRdb's table, derived via immunoSEQ multiplex PCR, lists solely in-frame clones and lacks some. Of about 210,000 clones detected, 83% appear once; the ten largest clones hold around 2.5%. Input material: peripheral blood. The receptors stem from a middle-aged woman with active or convalescent COVID-19.

The chain has TRBV15 and TRBJ2-7; TRBD2 matches 9 bases. V shed 3 bases, J shed 1 base, and the junction held 1 base outside the gene matches. CDR3 length: 14 residues. Germline V gene sequence: CDR1 LNHNV, CDR2 YYDKDF (reference sequence). The CDR3 is CATSRTSGSYEQYF. The CDR3 DNA reads as TGTGCCACCAGCAGGACTAGCGGTTCCTACGAGCAGTACTTC.

The rearrangement joins TRBV18 to TRBJ1-3, with a weak D call TRBD1 (5 bases). The V gene lost 0 bases and the J gene lost 7 bases, with 10 bases spanning the gap. This CDR3 has 14 amino acids. Germline V lookup: CDR1 KGHSH, CDR2 LQKENI. CDR3 in DNA: TGTGCCAGCTCACCACCATCCAGGGTGAACACCATATATTTT. Translating it yields CASSPPSRVNTIYF.

This chain links TRBV18 with TRBJ1-5; 9 bases align to TRBD1. Germline-derived CDR1 and CDR2 are KGHSH and LQKENI. The CDR3 is made up of 17 amino acids. After removal of 3 bases from V and 5 bases from J, the junction contained 11 bases not matched to a gene. The CDR3 DNA sequence: TGTGCCAGCTCACCCAATTACGGGACAGGGATTCATCAGCCCCAGCATTTT. Translating it yields CASSPNYGTGIHQPQHF.

This clone was detected a few times. The chain employs TRBV6-6 and TRBJ1-5, with 10 bases that match TRBD1. The CDR3 runs to 18 residues. Germline-derived CDR1 and CDR2 are MNHNY and SVGAGI (reference sequence). The V and J ends lost 5 bases and 3 bases, in that order; junction bases with no gene match: 13. The CDR3 spells CASSPGTGDLMVNQPQHF. The CDR3, as DNA: TGTGCCAGCAGTCCCGGGACAGGGGATCTGATGGTCAATCAGCCCCAGCATTTT.

The chain links TRBV6-2 or TRBV6-3 to TRBJ2-3, with D perhaps matching TRBD2 (5 bases). The V gene's germline CDR1 is MNHEY and CDR2 SVGEGT. V shed 4 bases and J shed 4 bases, with 9 bases lying between them. The CDR3 sequence is 13 residues long. The CDR3 protein is CASSWTLADTQYF. CDR3 nucleotide sequence: TGTGCCAGCAGTTGGACTCTCGCAGATACGCAGTATTTT.

The V gene is TRBV5-1, the J gene TRBJ2-4, with 7 bases that match TRBD1. With V trimmed by 8 bases and J by 7 bases, 6 bases remained unmatched. Germline V lookup: CDR1 SGHRS, CDR2 YFSETQ. The CDR3 runs 12 residues. The CDR3 spells CARTDRVNIQYF. CDR3 coding DNA: TGCGCCAGGACCGACAGGGTCAACATTCAGTACTTC.

This rearrangement joins TRBV19 to TRBJ1-5; no clear D gene. Germline CDR1 LNHDA, CDR2 SQIVND (reference sequence). The CDR3 covers 14 residues. The V and J ends lost 1 base and 1 base respectively, with 5 bases between them. CDR3 amino acids: CASSIAVSNQPQHF. DNA of the CDR3: TGTGCCAGTAGTATAGCTGTCAGCAATCAGCCCCAGCATTTT.

This clone was counted between two and nine times. This rearrangement joins TRBV28 to TRBJ1-2, with D possibly matching TRBD1 (6 bases). Germline lookup yields CDR1 MDHEN and CDR2 SYDVKM. Trimming pared 5 bases from V and 2 bases from J, leaving 12 bases between. The CDR3 length is 14 residues. For the CDR3, the DNA is TGTGCCAGCAGTATTCAGGGGAGAAACTATGGCTACACCTTC. It is translated as CASSIQGRNYGYTF.

The J gene is TRBJ1-4, the V gene TRBV29-1, with D hard to call. CDR1 and CDR2 (germline): SQVTM, ANQGSEA. Trimming took 2 bases from V and 11 from J, leaving 15 bases between them. The CDR3 runs 13 residues. For the CDR3, the DNA is TGCAGCGTTGAACTCCAAGGAGGATACAAACTGTTTTTT. The encoded protein is CSVELQGGYKLFF.

The genes are TRBV2 and TRBJ2-2, with 9 bases that match TRBD1. Germline loops: CDR1 SNHLY, CDR2 FYNNEI. V was pared by 7 bases and J by 4 bases, with 10 bases of the junction left unmatched. This CDR3 comprises 16 residues. This CDR3 reads CASNPYRGRGTGELFF. The CDR3 region has the DNA TGTGCCAGCAACCCTTACAGGGGGCGCGGCACCGGGGAGCTGTTTTTT.

V is TRBV12-3 or TRBV12-4 and J is TRBJ1-1; D not resolved. This CDR3 comprises 13 residues. V gave up 11 bases and J gave up 2 bases, with 15 bases separating them. Written as DNA, the CDR3 is TGTGCCGTCACCACGACTCTAAACACTGAAGCTTTCTTT. It yields the protein CAVTTTLNTEAFF.

The chain uses TRBV6-1 and TRBJ2-5; the match to TRBD2 covers 14 bases. Germline V gene data show CDR1 as MNHNS and CDR2 as SASEGT. The ends lost 0 bases at V and 3 bases at J; junction bases unmatched: 0. The CDR3 is made up of 16 amino acids. DNA for the CDR3: TGTGCCAGCAGTGAAGCGGGACTAGCGGGGGAAGAGACCCAGTACTTC. Its translation: CASSEAGLAGEETQYF.

This chain connects TRBV11-2 to TRBJ1-4, with 9 bases that match TRBD1. J was trimmed by 6 bases and V by 4 bases; bases with no gene match: 9. This CDR3 has 16 amino acids. Germline V CDR1 and CDR2: SGHAT, FQNNGV. The CDR3 DNA is TGTGCCAGCAGCTCGTTTCGGGGACAGGGAGATGAAAAACTGTTTTTT. The encoded protein is CASSSFRGQGDEKLFF.

The chain recombines TRBV5-1 with TRBJ2-7; a possible D gene is TRBD2 (6 bases). With 0 bases removed from V and 4 bases from J, the gap between germline ends came to 14 bases. This CDR3 spans 15 amino acids. Germline V gene data show CDR1 as SGHRS and CDR2 as YFSETQ. The CDR3 spells CASSLALGTLYEQYF. In nucleotides, the CDR3 is TGCGCCAGCAGCTTGGCCCTCGGGACTCTTTACGAGCAGTACTTC.

The V gene is TRBV2, the J gene TRBJ1-5, with 9 positions matching TRBD1. The CDR3 is 15 residues long. Germline V lookup: CDR1 SNHLY, CDR2 FYNNEI. Germline trimming cut 6 bases from V and 6 bases from J; bases unmatched to any gene: 9. The CDR3 DNA reads as TGTGCCAGCAGCCCGGGACAGGGTTTTACTCAGCCCCAGCATTTT. It translates to CASSPGQGFTQPQHF.

The V call is TRBV13, the J call TRBJ2-7; TRBD2 matches 7 bases. The CDR3 loop spans 16 amino acids. With V trimmed by 0 bases and J by 3 bases, 8 bases remained unmatched. The germline V gene has CDR1 PRHDT and CDR2 FYEKMQ (reference sequence). The CDR3 spells CASSLGGPSGVYEQYF. The CDR3 nucleotides read TGTGCCAGCAGCTTAGGTGGTCCTAGCGGAGTCTACGAGCAGTACTTC.

J is TRBJ2-1 and V is TRBV6-5; 7 positions agree with TRBD1. CDR1 and CDR2 from the germline V gene are MNHEY and SVGAGI. The trim removed 0 bases at V and 4 bases at J, leaving 6 bases unmatched. The CDR3 extends over 16 amino acids. CDR3 nucleotide sequence: TGTGCCAGCAGTTACTCGTGGGACAGACCATACAATGAGCAGTTCTTC. Its protein is CASSYSWDRPYNEQFF.